The 27 T cell receptor beta chains given below trace back to one sample, sequenced in a study of identical twins. TCRdb reprocessed the 5' RACE reads via MiXCR and lists one record per CDR3 protein. The sample contains around 650,000 distinct CDR3 sequences, less than 9% of which appear only once. The same sample was also used in a study of yellow fever vaccine responses in identical twins.

Sequencing used PBMCs. The receptors come from a young woman in good health.

J is TRBJ2-1 and V is TRBV5-5; D is uncertain. Trimming left V 3 bases short and J 0 bases short, with 10 bases between. This CDR3 comprises 15 residues. CDR1 and CDR2 from the germline V gene are SGHKS and YYEKEE (reference sequence). The CDR3: CASSSRTGSYNEQFF. The CDR3 region has the DNA TGTGCCAGCAGCTCGCGGACGGGCTCCTACAATGAGCAGTTCTTC.

This clonotype was found many times. The chain links TRBV29-1 to TRBJ1-3; TRBD1 aligns across 7 bases. V shed 1 base, J shed 1 base, and the junction held 10 bases outside the gene matches. Germline CDR1 and CDR2: SQVTM and ANQGSEA. CDR3 length: 17 residues. CDR3 region: CSVEASPHRGSGNTIYF. CDR3 coding DNA: TGCAGCGTTGAAGCGTCGCCCCACAGGGGATCTGGAAACACCATATATTTT.

Ten or more counts support this clonotype. The chain recombines TRBV12-3 or TRBV12-4 with TRBJ2-3; 7 nucleotides line up with TRBD2. The CDR3 is 15 residues long. V shed 6 bases and J 0 bases; nucleotides not matched to a gene: 6. In DNA, the CDR3 is TGTGCCAGCAGCCCTAGCGGACCTAGCACAGATACGCAGTATTTT. Amino acid sequence: CASSPSGPSTDTQYF.

The rearrangement joins TRBV20-1 to TRBJ2-7; 14 bases are shared with TRBD2. The CDR3 covers 16 residues. V dropped 3 bases and J dropped 6; count of bases not matched to a gene: 10. The germline CDR1 and CDR2 sequences are DFQATT and SNEGSKA (reference sequence). This chain's CDR3 is CSARGLAGATLLEQYV. DNA of the CDR3: TGCAGTGCTAGGGGACTAGCGGGGGCCACCCTCCTCGAGCAGTACGTC.

This clonotype came up many times. This chain connects TRBV28 to TRBJ2-3; D is undetermined. Deletions cut 11 bases from V and 2 bases from J, with 17 bases between. CDR1 MDHEN and CDR2 SYDVKM come from the germline V gene. This CDR3 contains 14 residues. CDR3 protein: CASKAAENTDTQYF. CDR3 nucleotides: TGTGCCTCTAAGGCGGCGGAAAACACAGATACGCAGTATTTT. Full variable domain (outside the CDR3, taken from reference TRBV28 and TRBJ2-3): DVKVTQSSRYLVKRTGEKVFLECVQDMDHENMFWYRQDPGLGLRLIYFSYDVKMKEKGDIPEGYSVSREKKERFSLILESASTNQTSMYLCASKAAENTDTQYFGPGTRLTVL.

There are many counts of this clonotype. The V and J genes are TRBV4-1 and TRBJ2-1; 9 nucleotides line up with TRBD2. The germline V gene encodes CDR1 MGHRA and CDR2 YSYEKL. The junction had 7 bases not matched to a gene; V was cut back by 1 base and J by 6 bases. CDR3 length equals 16 residues. The DNA of the CDR3 is TGCGCCAGCAGCCAAGGGTTAGCGGGGGTGGGCAATGAGCAGTTCTTC. Its protein product is CASSQGLAGVGNEQFF.

V and J are TRBV12-3 or TRBV12-4 and TRBJ1-1; D is perhaps TRBD1 (5 bases). V dropped 4 bases and J dropped 4 bases, with 10 bases sitting between them. The CDR3 is made up of 13 amino acids. CDR3 DNA: TGTGCCAGCAGTTGGGGGGATGGCACTGAAGCTTTCTTT. Translation: CASSWGDGTEAFF.

The CDR3 reads CASSYSKGLSYGYTF. The CDR3 coding sequence is TGTGCCAGCAGTTACTCGAAGGGATTGTCGTATGGCTACACCTTC. The J gene is TRBJ1-2, the V gene TRBV6-5; D gene ambiguous. This CDR3 region has 15 residues. Germline V gives CDR1 MNHEY, CDR2 SVGAGI. Between the trimmed V and J ends, which lost 0 bases and 5 bases, there was a span of 13 bases.

This clonotype appeared many times. The rearrangement links TRBV5-1 to TRBJ2-5; 12 bases align to TRBD2. This CDR3 region has 15 residues. The germline V gene has CDR1 SGHRS and CDR2 YFSETQ. J gave up 2 bases and V 7 bases, and 6 bases lay outside the gene matches. The CDR3 DNA sequence: TGCGCCAGCCTTTTGGGGACTAGCGGGCAAGAGACCCAGTACTTC. Protein sequence: CASLLGTSGQETQYF. The whole variable domain, filled in from reference TRBV5-1 and TRBJ2-5, reads KAGVTQTPRYLIKTRGQQVTLSCSPISGHRSVSWYQQTPGQGLQFLFEYFSETQRNKGNFPGRFSGRQFSNSRSEMNVSTLELGDSALYLCASLLGTSGQETQYFGPGTRLLVL.

This clonotype has at least ten counts. The rearrangement links TRBV10-1 to TRBJ2-1; 7 nucleotides match TRBD1. The CDR3 length is 15 residues. Germline values: CDR1 WNHNN, CDR2 SYGVQD (reference sequence). V lost 4 bases and J lost 4; bases outside the gene matches: 7. The CDR3 reads CASSAGTETYNEQFF. CDR3 in DNA: TGCGCCAGCAGTGCCGGGACAGAAACTTACAATGAGCAGTTCTTC.

The genes are TRBV12-3 or TRBV12-4 and TRBJ2-5; 8 bases match TRBD2. This CDR3 contains 16 residues. V trimming: 4 bases; J trimming: 3 bases; junction bases outside the gene matches: 10. In nucleotides, the CDR3 is TGTGCCAGCAGTTGGGGGAGCGGGAGAGGGAAAGAGACCCAGTACTTC. Translated, it gives CASSWGSGRGKETQYF.

The gene calls are TRBV20-1 and TRBJ2-1; 8 bases agree with TRBD2. This CDR3 is built from 17 residues. Germline CDR1 is DFQATT and CDR2 is SNEGSKA (reference sequence). V trimming: 6 bases; J trimming: 5 bases; junction bases outside the gene matches: 18. CDR3 sequence reads: CSATGGSGSGVNNEQFF. The CDR3 DNA reads as TGCAGTGCCACCGGGGGGAGCGGGAGTGGAGTAAACAATGAGCAGTTCTTC.

The gene calls are TRBV14 and TRBJ2-1; D may be TRBD1 (5 bases). The CDR3 length is 17 residues. Germline assignment: CDR1 SGHDN and CDR2 FVKESK. Trimming shortened V by 3 bases and J by 0 bases, and 15 bases separated the two germline ends. The CDR3: CASSQRTLLSSYNEQFF. The CDR3 DNA reads as TGTGCCAGCAGCCAGAGGACACTCCTGAGCTCCTACAATGAGCAGTTCTTC.

This clonotype has just a few counts. V is TRBV7-2 and J is TRBJ2-4; D ambiguous. The CDR3 is made up of 11 amino acids. With 5 bases removed from V and 8 bases from J, the gap between germline ends came to 7 bases. CDR1 and CDR2 from the germline V gene are SGHTA and FQGNSA. CDR3 amino acids: CASSDDYIQYF. The CDR3 coding sequence is TGTGCCAGCAGCGATGATTACATTCAGTACTTC.

V usage is TRBV7-9 and J usage is TRBJ2-7; D is uncertain. CDR1 is SEHNR, CDR2 FQNEAQ, per germline (reference sequence). Trimming shortened V by 0 bases and J by 5 bases, and 5 bases separated the two germline ends. This CDR3 spans 12 amino acids. The CDR3 sequence: CASSLASNEQYF. CDR3 nucleotide sequence: TGTGCCAGCAGCTTAGCGAGTAACGAGCAGTACTTC.

This clonotype was counted at least ten times. J is TRBJ2-1 and V is TRBV2, with D unresolved. Looked up from germline, CDR1 is SNHLY and CDR2 is FYNNEI. This CDR3 region has 13 residues. The V end was cut by 2 bases, the J end by 6 bases, with 8 bases between. Here the CDR3 DNA reads TGTGCCAGCAGTGAAAACAGCGTCAATGAGCAGTTCTTC. Residues: CASSENSVNEQFF.

This clonotype was seen more than once but under ten times. The chain recombines TRBV29-1 with TRBJ1-3; D not certain. The CDR3 contains 12 residues. CDR1 is SQVTM and CDR2 is ANQGSEA in the germline V gene. V shed 5 bases and J shed 2 bases, with 7 bases lying between them. The CDR3 region is CSVYWTGNTIYF. The CDR3 DNA sequence: TGCAGCGTTTACTGGACTGGAAACACCATATATTTT.

This clonotype has at least ten counts. V gene TRBV6-1 combines with J gene TRBJ1-4, with D perhaps TRBD1 (6 bases). V shed 2 bases and J shed 0 bases, with 10 bases lying between them. The CDR3 loop spans 16 amino acids. CDR1 is MNHNS and CDR2 is SASEGT in the germline V gene. DNA of the CDR3: TGTGCCAGCAGTGAAAACCCAGGGGCAACTAATGAAAAACTGTTTTTT. The encoded protein is CASSENPGATNEKLFF.

In this sample, this clonotype turned up a few times. Since the CDR3 does not end with the conserved phenylalanine or tryptophan, this likely comes from a read error. The chain employs TRBV20-1 and TRBJ1-1; D is uncertain. The germline gives CDR1 DFQATT, CDR2 SNEGSKA (reference sequence). There are 11 residues in the CDR3. V shed 3 bases and J shed 3 bases, with 5 bases lying between them. The CDR3 sequence is CSASGDTEAFL. The CDR3 nucleotides read TGCAGTGCTAGCGGTGACACTGAAGCTTTCCTT.

V usage is TRBV12-3 or TRBV12-4 and J usage is TRBJ1-1, with D maybe TRBD1 (6 bases). Trimming stripped 6 bases from V and 0 bases from J, with 14 bases between. The CDR3 runs 15 residues. The CDR3 loop is CASRLGQFMNTEAFF. The CDR3 DNA is TGTGCCAGCAGACTTGGACAGTTCATGAACACTGAAGCTTTCTTT.

This clonotype was picked up many times. The CDR3 spells CASSPRGGYEQYV. Written as DNA, the CDR3 is TGTGCCAGCAGTCCTCGGGGGGGGTACGAGCAGTACGTC. This chain uses TRBV7-9 with TRBJ2-7; 8 nucleotides align to TRBD2. The trim removed 6 bases at V and 4 bases at J, leaving 5 bases unmatched. This CDR3 has 13 residues. Per the germline V gene, CDR1 is SEHNR and CDR2 is FQNEAQ (reference sequence).

At least ten counts were recorded for this clonotype. The chain employs TRBV12-3 or TRBV12-4 and TRBJ1-1; TRBD1 might be the D (6 bases). The CDR3 totals 14 residues. Trimming removed 6 bases at V and 0 bases at J, with 11 bases between. The CDR3 protein is CASRRTELNTEAFF. The CDR3 DNA reads as TGTGCCAGCAGACGGACAGAGCTGAACACTGAAGCTTTCTTT.

This clonotype was observed a few times. This chain uses TRBV5-1 with TRBJ2-2, with 7 bases aligning to TRBD1. The germline V gene encodes CDR1 SGHRS and CDR2 YFSETQ. This CDR3 spans 17 amino acids. V trimming: 3 bases; J trimming: 0 bases; junction bases outside the gene matches: 8. CDR3 in amino acids: CASSSTPTGPNTGELFF. CDR3 bases: TGCGCCAGCAGCTCAACCCCGACAGGGCCGAACACCGGGGAGCTGTTTTTT.

This clonotype was observed a few times. The chain recombines TRBV9 with TRBJ2-1; D call uncertain. Trimming removed 0 bases from V and 7 bases from J, with 8 bases in between. This CDR3 is 13 amino acids long. Germline V gives CDR1 SGDLS, CDR2 YYNGEE. The CDR3 region is CASSVGQTNEQFF. CDR3 coding DNA: TGTGCCAGCAGCGTAGGTCAAACAAATGAGCAGTTCTTC.

The chain uses TRBV28 and TRBJ2-1; TRBD2 aligns across 11 bases. In germline, CDR1 is MDHEN, CDR2 SYDVKM. The CDR3 contains 14 residues. With V trimmed by 6 bases and J by 6 bases, 4 bases remained unmatched. The CDR3: CASSFSGRANEQFF. For the CDR3, the DNA is TGTGCCAGCAGCTTTAGCGGGAGGGCCAATGAGCAGTTCTTC.

This clonotype was seen more than once but under ten times. The chain couples TRBV6-1 to TRBJ1-2, with 9 bases fitting TRBD1. Looked up from germline, CDR1 is MNHNS and CDR2 is SASEGT. V shed 5 bases, J shed 3 bases, and the junction held 7 bases outside the gene matches. This CDR3 contains 15 residues. This CDR3 reads CASSTTGQGYYGYTF. As DNA, the CDR3 is TGTGCCAGCAGTACGACGGGACAGGGATACTATGGCTACACCTTC.

This clonotype was found a few times. The V call is TRBV11-1, the J call TRBJ2-2; TRBD1 agrees at 8 bases. There are 21 residues in the CDR3. Unmatched junction bases numbered 22, after V lost 5 bases and J lost 2 bases. CDR1 and CDR2 (germline): SGHAT, FQDESV (reference sequence). The CDR3 DNA sequence: TGTGCCAGCAGCACAACAAACCCCTCAGAACCGGGACAGGTTAACACCGGGGAGCTGTTTTTT. Its protein product is CASSTTNPSEPGQVNTGELFF.